This T cell receptor (beta chain) emerged from a study of T cell repertoires in cytomegalovirus infection. Overall study context: Recently identified HLA-C-restricted and well-studied HLA-B-restricted CMV epitopes were used. Indications came from public TCR beta signatures; they pointed to CMV infection and to a matching HLA type. General study results and limits: Accumulated public TCR beta family frequency recognized individuals carrying CMV together with the relevant HLA. The ex vivo response showed dominance by HLA-C-restricted CMV-specific TCR beta clonotypes.

This clonotype was observed a handful of times. The target antigen is unknown. Each CDR3 protein gets one entry after TCRdb re-called the reads with MiXCR. The sample consists of tens of thousands of distinct CDR3 sequences, about 39% of them appearing once. Germline lookup yields CDR1 SGDLS and CDR2 YYNGEE. The length of the CDR3 is 14 residues. V was cut by 3 bases and J by 4 bases, with 12 bases left in between. V gene TRBV9 combines with J gene TRBJ2-3; D is tentatively TRBD1 or TRBD2 (6 bases each). The sequence was obtained from a human donor in good health (CMV status not recorded). Some clones in this sample may be carry-over from other donors' samples. The specimen was CD8+ T cells from cultured PBMCs, collected from culture after CMV antigen stimulation. The CDR3 spells CASSAGGGPDTQYF. The CDR3 DNA follows: TGTGCCAGCAGCGCAGGAGGGGGACCAGATACGCAGTATTTT.